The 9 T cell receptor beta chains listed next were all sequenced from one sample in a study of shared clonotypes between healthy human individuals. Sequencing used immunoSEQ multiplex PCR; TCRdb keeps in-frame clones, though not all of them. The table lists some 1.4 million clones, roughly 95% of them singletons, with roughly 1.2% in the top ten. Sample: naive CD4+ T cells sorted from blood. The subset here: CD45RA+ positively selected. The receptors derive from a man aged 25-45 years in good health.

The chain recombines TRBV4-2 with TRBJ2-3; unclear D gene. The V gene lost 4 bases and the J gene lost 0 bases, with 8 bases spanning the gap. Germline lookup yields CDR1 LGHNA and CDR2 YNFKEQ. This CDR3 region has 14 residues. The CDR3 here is CASSPPTSTDTQYF. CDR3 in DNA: TGTGCCAGCAGCCCGCCGACCAGCACAGATACGCAGTATTTT.

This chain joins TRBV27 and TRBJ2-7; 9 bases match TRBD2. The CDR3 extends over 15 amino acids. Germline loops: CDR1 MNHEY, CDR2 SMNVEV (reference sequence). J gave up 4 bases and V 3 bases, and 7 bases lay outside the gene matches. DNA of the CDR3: TGTGCCAGCAGTTTTCTGGCGGGAGGGAGGTACGAGCAGTACTTC. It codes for CASSFLAGGRYEQYF.

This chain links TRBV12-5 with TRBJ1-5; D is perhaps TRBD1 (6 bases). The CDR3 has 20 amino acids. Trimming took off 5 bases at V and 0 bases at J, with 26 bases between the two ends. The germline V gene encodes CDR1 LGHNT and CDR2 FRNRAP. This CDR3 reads CASGPCPGQLKNYSNQPQHF. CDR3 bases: TGTGCTAGTGGTCCTTGCCCCGGACAGCTAAAAAATTATAGCAATCAGCCCCAGCATTTT.

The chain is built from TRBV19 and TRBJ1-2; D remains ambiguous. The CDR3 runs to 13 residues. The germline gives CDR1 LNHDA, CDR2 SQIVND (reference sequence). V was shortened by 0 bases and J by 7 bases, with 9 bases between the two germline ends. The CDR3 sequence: CASSIDTIGGYTF. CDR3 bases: TGTGCCAGTAGTATAGACACGATTGGTGGCTACACCTTC.

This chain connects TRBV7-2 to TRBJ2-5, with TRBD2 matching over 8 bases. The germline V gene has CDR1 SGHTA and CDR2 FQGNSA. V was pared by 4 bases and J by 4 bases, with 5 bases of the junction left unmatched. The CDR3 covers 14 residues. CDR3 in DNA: TGTGCCAGCAGCTACGGGAGGGCCGGAGAGACCCAGTACTTC. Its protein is CASSYGRAGETQYF.

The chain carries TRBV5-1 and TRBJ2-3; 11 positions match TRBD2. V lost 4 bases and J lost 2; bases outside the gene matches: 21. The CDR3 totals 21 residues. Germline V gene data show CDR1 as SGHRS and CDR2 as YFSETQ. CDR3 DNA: TGCGCCAGCAGCCCTCCAAGCCGAAACGGGCTACTAGCGGGAGCCACAGATACGCAGTATTTT. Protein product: CASSPPSRNGLLAGATDTQYF.

This chain's CDR3 is CASKPGTSTYEQYF. DNA of the CDR3: TGCGCCAGCAAGCCTGGGACAAGCACCTACGAGCAGTACTTC. V usage is TRBV5-1 and J usage is TRBJ2-7; perhaps TRBD1 as D (6 bases). CDR1 is SGHRS, CDR2 YFSETQ, per germline. The length of the CDR3 is 14 residues. The ends were cut back, 6 bases at V and 2 bases at J, with 15 bases in the middle.

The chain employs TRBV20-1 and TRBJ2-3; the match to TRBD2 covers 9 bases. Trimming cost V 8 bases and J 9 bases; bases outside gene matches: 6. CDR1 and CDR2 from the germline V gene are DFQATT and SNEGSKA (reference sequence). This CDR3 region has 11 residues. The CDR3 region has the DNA TGCAGTCCAAGCACTAGCGGGACGCAGTATTTT. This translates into CSPSTSGTQYF.

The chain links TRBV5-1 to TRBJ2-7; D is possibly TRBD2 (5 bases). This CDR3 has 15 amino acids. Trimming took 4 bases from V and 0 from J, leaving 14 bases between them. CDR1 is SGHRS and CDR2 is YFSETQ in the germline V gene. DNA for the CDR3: TGCGCCAGCAGCGGCCCGAGCGGAAACTCCTACGAGCAGTACTTC. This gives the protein CASSGPSGNSYEQYF.